This T cell receptor (beta chain) was obtained from a study of CD8+ T cells in alopecia areata (dated by TCRdb to the late 2010s). Some background on the complete study: Female C3H/HeJ recipients, about 6-11 weeks old, were grafted with skin from C3H/HeJ donors with spontaneous alopecia (about 6-13 months old). In both human patients and the C3H/HeJ mouse model, the study applied high-throughput TCRbeta sequencing to look at T cell clonal expansion in alopecia areata. Scalp tissue and sorted CD4+ and CD8+ peripheral blood T cells from patchy and totalis/universalis alopecia areata patients and from healthy controls were covered by human TCRbeta sequencing. Clonality in the scalp was compared among normal scalp (n=4), patchy alopecia areata scalp (n=8), and alopecia totalis/universalis scalp (n=8). The RNA source kit depended on sample type: the PAXgene miRNA kit for fixed scalp, the miRNeasy kit for PBMCs, and the RNeasy kit for mouse skin. TCRbeta CDR3 regions were amplified by immunoSEQ multiplex PCR with 35 Vbeta forward and 13 Jbeta reverse primers.

Cells from pooled mouse cutaneous lymph nodes were stained for CD4, CD8alpha, NKG2D, NKG2ACE and other markers and then sorted on a BD Influx. Library construction relied on the immunoSEQ multiplex PCR assay. For TCR sequencing, RNA was extracted from every sample and reverse transcribed into cDNA to serve as template. First-strand cDNA was synthesized using SuperScript III with a 2:1 mix of oligo-dT and random hexamers. A synthetic immune receptor repertoire was used to gauge amplification bias, and whatever bias remained was removed computationally. Sequencing of the libraries was done on Illumina HiSeq with 60 bp reads that cover the CDR3, reading from J toward V. Concerning the study's data processing: After raw reads were preprocessed to remove errors, the CDR3 was defined following IMGT conventions as running from the conserved cysteine to phenylalanine. Clonality was computed as 1 minus the Shannon entropy, with the entropy normalized by log2 of the number of productive unique TCRs. Scalp TCRbeta sequences were cross-referenced with sorted blood CD4 and CD8 repertoires so that the CD4 or CD8 identity of scalp clones could be inferred. The table was pulled from immuneACCESS by TCRdb, which kept in-frame rearrangements only. Such tables lose some clones; where checked, under half of the loss comes from unresolved V genes, and the rest has no known cause. Clonal size and the V and J genes are those of that table, whereas D and trimming came from the DNA. The table puts around 290,000 clones in this sample, none counted just once. More than 1% of the sample is in the top ten clones.

Results the study describes overall, beyond this receptor: Unlike mouse skin, which is dominated by gammadelta T cells, normal human skin has resident alphabeta T cells that are also sequenced, and this complicates analysis of the scalp TCR repertoire. Higher clonality and more expanded CD8+ clones were observed in lesional scalp than in normal scalp, particularly in alopecia totalis/universalis, a finding suggestive of antigenic drive. Shared TCR sequences between patients were less evident than in mice, which may be partly attributable to HLA diversity in the patient population.

This clone was counted only a few times. Its specific antigen is unknown. For this mouse receptor, gene names and germline sequences are murine. The same CDR3 can be traced to other DNA sequences in this sample. The sequenced sample consisted of CD4+ T cells sorted from a lymph node. The receptor comes from a C3H/HeJ mouse with alopecia areata. The strain in question carries the MHC haplotype H2-k.

CDR3 reads: CASSVTISYEQYF. CDR3 DNA (partial): TGTGCCAGCAGTGTGACAATCTCCTAT. The chain links TRBV13-3 with TRBJ2-7; the D gene cannot be named for sure. The CDR3 end lies 4 residues beyond the end of the read and is filled in from the germline J gene. A distance of 7 bases separates the germline ends of V and J, which lose 3 bases and 0 bases respectively. The germline V gene yields NNHDY for CDR1 and SYVADS for CDR2. From the cysteine through the phenylalanine, the CDR3 covers 13 amino acids. The CDR3 was read in part: 27 bases, with the frame set at base 1.